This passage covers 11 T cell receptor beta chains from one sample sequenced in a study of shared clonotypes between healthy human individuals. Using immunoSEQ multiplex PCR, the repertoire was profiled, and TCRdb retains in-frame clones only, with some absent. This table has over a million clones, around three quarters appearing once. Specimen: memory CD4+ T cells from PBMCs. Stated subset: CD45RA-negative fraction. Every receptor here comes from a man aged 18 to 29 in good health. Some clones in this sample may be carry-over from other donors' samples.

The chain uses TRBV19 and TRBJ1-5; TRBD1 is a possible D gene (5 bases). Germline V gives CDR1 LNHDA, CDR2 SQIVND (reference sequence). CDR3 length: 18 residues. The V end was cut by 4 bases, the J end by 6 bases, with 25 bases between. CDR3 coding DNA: TGTGCCAGTAGTACAACCCCCACTGCGGGGACCTTGGGTCAGCCCCAGCATTTT. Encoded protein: CASSTTPTAGTLGQPQHF.

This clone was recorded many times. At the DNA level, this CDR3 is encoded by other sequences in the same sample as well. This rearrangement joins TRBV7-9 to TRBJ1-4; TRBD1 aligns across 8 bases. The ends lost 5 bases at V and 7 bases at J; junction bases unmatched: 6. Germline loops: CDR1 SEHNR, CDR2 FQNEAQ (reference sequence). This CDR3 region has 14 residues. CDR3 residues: CASSLGQGGEKLFF. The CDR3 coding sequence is TGTGCCAGCAGCCTCGGACAGGGTGGTGAAAAACTGTTTTTT. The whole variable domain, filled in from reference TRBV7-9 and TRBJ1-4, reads DTGVSQNPRHKITKRGQNVTFRCDPISEHNRLYWYRQTLGQGPEFLTYFQNEAQLEKSRLLSDRFSAERPKGSFSTLEIQRTEQGDSAMYLCASSLGQGGEKLFFGSGTQLSVL.

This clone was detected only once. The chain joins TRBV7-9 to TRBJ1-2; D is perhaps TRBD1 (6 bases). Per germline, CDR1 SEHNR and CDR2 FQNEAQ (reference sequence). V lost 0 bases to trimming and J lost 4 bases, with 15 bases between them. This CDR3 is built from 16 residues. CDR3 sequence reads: CASSLAEGGGAYGYTF. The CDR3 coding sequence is TGTGCCAGCAGCTTAGCGGAGGGGGGAGGAGCCTATGGCTACACCTTC.

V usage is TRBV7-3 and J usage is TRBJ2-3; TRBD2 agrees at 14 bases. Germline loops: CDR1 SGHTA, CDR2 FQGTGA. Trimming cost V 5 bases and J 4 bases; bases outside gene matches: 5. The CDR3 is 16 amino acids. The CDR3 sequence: CASSRLAGGISDTQYF. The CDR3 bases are TGTGCCAGCAGCCGACTAGCGGGAGGGATCTCAGATACGCAGTATTTT.

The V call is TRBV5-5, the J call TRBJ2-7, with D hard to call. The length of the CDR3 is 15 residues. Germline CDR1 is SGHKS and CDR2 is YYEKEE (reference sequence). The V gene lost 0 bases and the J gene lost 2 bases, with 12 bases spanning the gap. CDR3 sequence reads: CASSLAPQPTYEQYF. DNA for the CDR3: TGTGCCAGCAGCTTGGCCCCACAGCCTACCTACGAGCAGTACTTC.

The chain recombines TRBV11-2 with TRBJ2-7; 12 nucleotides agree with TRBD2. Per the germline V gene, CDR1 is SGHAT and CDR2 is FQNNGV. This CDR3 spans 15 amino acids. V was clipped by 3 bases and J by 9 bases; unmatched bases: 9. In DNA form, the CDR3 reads TGTGCCAGCAGCTTGCCCGCTAGCGGGAGGGTGCGGCAGTACTTC. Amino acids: CASSLPASGRVRQYF.

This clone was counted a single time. The chain's CDR3 is CASKIRTHSSYEQYF. CDR3 bases: TGTGCCAGCAAGATTAGGACACACAGCTCCTACGAGCAGTACTTC. The chain employs TRBV27 and TRBJ2-7, with D maybe TRBD1 (5 bases). The CDR3 is 15 amino acids. Germline assignment: CDR1 MNHEY and CDR2 SMNVEV (reference sequence). V dropped 7 bases and J dropped 0 bases, with 16 bases sitting between them.

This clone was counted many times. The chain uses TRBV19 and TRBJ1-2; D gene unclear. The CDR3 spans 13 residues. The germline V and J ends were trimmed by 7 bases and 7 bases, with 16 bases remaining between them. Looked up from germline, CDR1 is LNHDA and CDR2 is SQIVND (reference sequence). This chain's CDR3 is CASTAAESAGYTF. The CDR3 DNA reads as TGTGCCAGTACCGCGGCGGAATCAGCTGGCTACACCTTC. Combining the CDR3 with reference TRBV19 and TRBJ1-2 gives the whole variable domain DGGITQSPKYLFRKEGQNVTLSCEQNLNHDAMYWYRQDPGQGLRLIYYSQIVNDFQKGDIAEGYSVSREKKESFPLTVTSAQKNPTAFYLCASTAAESAGYTFGSGTRLTVV.

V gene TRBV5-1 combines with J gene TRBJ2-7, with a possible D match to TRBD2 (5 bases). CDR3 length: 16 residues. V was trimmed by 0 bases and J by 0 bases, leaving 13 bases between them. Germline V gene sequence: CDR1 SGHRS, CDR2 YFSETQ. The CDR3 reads CASSLAGVASSYEQYF. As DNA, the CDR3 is TGCGCCAGCAGCTTGGCCGGGGTAGCAAGCTCCTACGAGCAGTACTTC.

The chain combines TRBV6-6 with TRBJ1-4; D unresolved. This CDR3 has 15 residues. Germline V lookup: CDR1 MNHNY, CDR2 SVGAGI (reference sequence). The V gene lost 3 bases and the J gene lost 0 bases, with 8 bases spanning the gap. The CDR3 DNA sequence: TGTGCCAGCAGTTATAATTCCCCAACTAATGAAAAACTGTTTTTT. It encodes CASSYNSPTNEKLFF.

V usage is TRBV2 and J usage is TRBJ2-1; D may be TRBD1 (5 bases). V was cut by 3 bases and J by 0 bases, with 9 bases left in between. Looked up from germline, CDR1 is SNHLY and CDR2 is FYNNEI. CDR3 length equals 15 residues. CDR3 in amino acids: CASSEGLLSYNEQFF. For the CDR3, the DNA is TGTGCCAGCAGTGAGGGGCTCCTCTCCTACAATGAGCAGTTCTTC.